What follows are 12 T cell receptor beta chains derived from one specimen sequenced in a study of blood T cell repertoires in COVID-19. Measured with immunoSEQ multiplex PCR; TCRdb has only the in-frame clones, and not every one. This table has nearly 350,000 clones, about 83% appearing once. The source material was peripheral blood. The receptor set was obtained from a man aged 25-45 years with active or convalescent COVID-19.

This sequence joins TRBV11-1 and TRBJ2-3; TRBD2 matches 9 bases. Germline V gives CDR1 SGHAT, CDR2 FQDESV (reference sequence). The CDR3 contains 16 residues. Trimming removed 1 base from V and 3 bases from J; junction bases left unmatched: 5. CDR3 DNA sequence: TGTGCCAGCAGCTTAGGGCGGGAGGGGTTTACAGATACGCAGTATTTT. It is translated as CASSLGREGFTDTQYF. The entire variable domain, with the rest obtained from reference TRBV11-1 and TRBJ2-3, is as follows: EAEVAQSPRYKITEKSQAVAFWCDPISGHATLYWYRQILGQGPELLVQFQDESVVDDSQLPKDRFSAERLKGVDSTLKIQPAELGDSAMYLCASSLGREGFTDTQYFGPGTRLTVL.

The CDR3 region has the DNA TGTGCCAGCAGGGACGATAGCGGGGGCCTCCAAGAGACCCAGTACTTC. Translating gives CASRDDSGGLQETQYF. The chain has TRBV25-1 and TRBJ2-5, with 9 positions matching TRBD2. Germline assignment: CDR1 MGHDK and CDR2 SYGVNS. Unmatched junction bases numbered 9, after V lost 6 bases and J lost 1 base. The CDR3 consists of 16 residues.

The gene calls are TRBV7-9 and TRBJ2-4; 7 nucleotides align to TRBD1. The V segment lost 4 bases and the J segment 5 bases; nucleotides outside the gene matches: 5. The CDR3 extends over 14 amino acids. The V gene's germline CDR1 is SEHNR and CDR2 FQNEAQ (reference sequence). The DNA of the CDR3 is TGTGCCAGCAGCTCCGGGACAGTCCAAAACATTCAGTACTTC. Protein product: CASSSGTVQNIQYF. The full variable domain, completed using reference TRBV7-9 and TRBJ2-4, is DTGVSQNPRHKITKRGQNVTFRCDPISEHNRLYWYRQTLGQGPEFLTYFQNEAQLEKSRLLSDRFSAERPKGSFSTLEIQRTEQGDSAMYLCASSSGTVQNIQYFGAGTRLSVL.

J is TRBJ2-1 and V is TRBV7-2; 8 bases match TRBD2. J was trimmed by 7 bases and V by 4 bases; bases with no gene match: 9. CDR1 and CDR2 from the germline V gene are SGHTA and FQGNSA. The CDR3 runs to 15 residues. DNA of the CDR3: TGTGCCAGCAGCTCCGGGGGACTAGTTAGTAATGAGCAGTTCTTC. Protein product: CASSSGGLVSNEQFF. Variable domain in full (rest from reference TRBV7-2 and TRBJ2-1): GAGVSQSPSNKVTEKGKDVELRCDPISGHTALYWYRQSLGQGLEFLIYFQGNSAPDKSGLPSDRFSAERTGGSVSTLTIQRTQQEDSAVYLCASSSGGLVSNEQFFGPGTRLTVL.

The rearrangement links TRBV2 to TRBJ2-3; 9 bases align to TRBD2. The CDR3 runs to 14 residues. V gave up 7 bases and J gave up 3 bases; unmatched junction bases: 5. CDR1 is SNHLY and CDR2 is FYNNEI in the germline V gene. The CDR3 loop is CASIDSGGTDTQYF. CDR3 in DNA: TGTGCCAGCATCGATAGCGGGGGAACAGATACGCAGTATTTT. Variable domain in full (rest from reference TRBV2 and TRBJ2-3): EPEVTQTPSHQVTQMGQEVILRCVPISNHLYFYWYRQILGQKVEFLVSFYNNEISEKSEIFDDQFSVERPDGSNFTLKIRSTKLEDSAMYFCASIDSGGTDTQYFGPGTRLTVL.

This clone was recorded a few times. The gene calls are TRBV28 and TRBJ1-5; D possibly corresponds to TRBD1 (6 bases). The CDR3 has 15 residues. CDR1 and CDR2 (germline): MDHEN, SYDVKM. Trimming took 3 bases from V and 0 from J, leaving 9 bases between them. CDR3 bases: TGTGCCAGCAGTTTCTACAGGGCTAGCAATCAGCCCCAGCATTTT. This gives the protein CASSFYRASNQPQHF.

The chain has TRBV6-5 and TRBJ2-2; no clear D gene. Germline loops: CDR1 MNHEY, CDR2 SVGAGI. Trimming removed 7 bases at V and 4 bases at J, with 7 bases between. This CDR3 is built from 12 residues. In DNA, the CDR3 is TGTGCCAGCATCTCTCTCACCGGGGAGCTGTTTTTT. It encodes CASISLTGELFF.

The chain joins TRBV30 to TRBJ2-7; 9 bases align to TRBD1. After removal of 7 bases from V and 5 bases from J, the junction contained 6 bases not matched to a gene. This CDR3 is 12 amino acids long. Per the germline V gene, CDR1 is GTSNPN and CDR2 is SVGIG (reference sequence). The CDR3 region is CAFGQGHDEQYF. The CDR3, as DNA: TGTGCCTTCGGACAGGGGCACGACGAGCAGTACTTC.

This chain uses TRBV19 with TRBJ1-1; 8 bases line up with TRBD1. After removal of 10 bases from V and 0 bases from J, the junction contained 10 bases not matched to a gene. The germline gives CDR1 LNHDA, CDR2 SQIVND (reference sequence). This CDR3 has 15 residues. CDR3 coding DNA: TGTGCCACGACAGGGGCAGGGGTAATGAACACTGAAGCTTTCTTT. Translation: CATTGAGVMNTEAFF.

This sequence joins TRBV7-3 and TRBJ2-3, with 8 bases that match TRBD2. Germline V gives CDR1 SGHTA, CDR2 FQGTGA. The V gene end was trimmed by 5 bases and the J gene end by 4 bases; junction bases not matched to a gene: 23. The CDR3 has 20 amino acids. The CDR3 is CASSGDDGGASSPRPDTQYF. CDR3 bases: TGTGCCAGCAGCGGAGATGACGGGGGGGCCTCATCACCGCGACCAGATACGCAGTATTTT. The full variable domain, in which reference TRBV7-3 and TRBJ2-3 provide the parts outside the CDR3, is GAGVSQTPSNKVTEKGKYVELRCDPISGHTALYWYRQSLGQGPEFLIYFQGTGAADDSGLPNDRFFAVRPEGSVSTLKIQRTERGDSAVYLCASSGDDGGASSPRPDTQYFGPGTRLTVL.

This clone was detected only once. This chain uses TRBV19 with TRBJ1-2; D is unclear. The CDR3 consists of 13 residues. The V gene's germline CDR1 is LNHDA and CDR2 SQIVND (reference sequence). The ends were cut back, 4 bases at V and 3 bases at J, with 9 bases in the middle. CDR3 loop: CASSTTVDYGYTF. The CDR3 DNA sequence: TGTGCCAGTAGTACTACAGTGGACTATGGCTACACCTTC.

CDR3 amino acids: CASSLGPPGQGSEQYF. The CDR3 DNA reads TGCGCCAGCAGCTTGGGACCGCCGGGACAGGGCTCGGAGCAGTACTTC. The chain employs TRBV5-1 and TRBJ2-7; 9 bases line up with TRBD1. Germline V gene sequence: CDR1 SGHRS, CDR2 YFSETQ. The CDR3 is 16 residues long. The V segment lost 0 bases and the J segment 7 bases; nucleotides outside the gene matches: 11.